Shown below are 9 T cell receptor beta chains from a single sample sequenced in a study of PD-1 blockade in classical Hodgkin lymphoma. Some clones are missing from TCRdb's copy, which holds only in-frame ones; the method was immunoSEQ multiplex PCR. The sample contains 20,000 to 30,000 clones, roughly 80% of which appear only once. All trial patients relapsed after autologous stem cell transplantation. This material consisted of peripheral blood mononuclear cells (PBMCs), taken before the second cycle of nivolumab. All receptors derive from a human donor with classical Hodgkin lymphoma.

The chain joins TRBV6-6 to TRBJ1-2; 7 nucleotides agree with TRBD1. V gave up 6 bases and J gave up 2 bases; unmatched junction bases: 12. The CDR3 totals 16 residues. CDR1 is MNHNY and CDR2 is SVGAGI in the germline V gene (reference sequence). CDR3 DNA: TGTGCCAGCAGCAAAAAAACCAAGGACAGGAACTATGGCTACACCTTC. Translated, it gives CASSKKTKDRNYGYTF.

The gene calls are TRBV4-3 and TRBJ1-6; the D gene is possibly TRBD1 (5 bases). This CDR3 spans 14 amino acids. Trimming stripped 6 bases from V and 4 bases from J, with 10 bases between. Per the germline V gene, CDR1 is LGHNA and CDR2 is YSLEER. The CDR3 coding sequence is TGCGCCAGCAGTCCAGGGTTATATAATTCACCCCTCCACTTT. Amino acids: CASSPGLYNSPLHF.

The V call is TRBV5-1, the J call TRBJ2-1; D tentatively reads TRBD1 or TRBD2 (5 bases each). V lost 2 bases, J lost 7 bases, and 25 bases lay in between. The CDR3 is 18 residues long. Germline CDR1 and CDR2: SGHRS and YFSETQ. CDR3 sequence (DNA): TGCGCCAGCAGCTTAAGAAGCACCGGGACCCCCCTGAATAATGAGCAGTTCTTC. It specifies CASSLRSTGTPLNNEQFF.

Here the CDR3 DNA reads TGTGCCAGCAGGCTGGGGGCATATAACTATGGCTACACCTTC. Its protein is CASRLGAYNYGYTF. This rearrangement joins TRBV5-4 to TRBJ1-2; the D gene is possibly TRBD1 (6 bases). The CDR3 spans 14 residues. CDR1 is SGHNT and CDR2 is YYREEE in the germline V gene (reference sequence). The V gene lost 5 bases and the J gene lost 1 base, with 12 bases spanning the gap.

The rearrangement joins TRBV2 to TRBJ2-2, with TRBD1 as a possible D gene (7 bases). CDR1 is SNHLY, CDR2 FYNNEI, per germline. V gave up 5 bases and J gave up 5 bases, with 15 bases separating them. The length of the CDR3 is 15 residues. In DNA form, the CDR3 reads TGTGCCAGCAGTAGCAGGGGGGCGGGGACCGGGGAGCTGTTTTTT. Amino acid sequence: CASSSRGAGTGELFF.

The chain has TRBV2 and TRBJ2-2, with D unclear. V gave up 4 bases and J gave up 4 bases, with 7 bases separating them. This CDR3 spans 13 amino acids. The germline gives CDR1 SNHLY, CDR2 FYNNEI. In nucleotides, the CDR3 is TGTGCCAGCAGTGCCGGGTTCACCGGGGAGCTGTTTTTT. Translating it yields CASSAGFTGELFF.

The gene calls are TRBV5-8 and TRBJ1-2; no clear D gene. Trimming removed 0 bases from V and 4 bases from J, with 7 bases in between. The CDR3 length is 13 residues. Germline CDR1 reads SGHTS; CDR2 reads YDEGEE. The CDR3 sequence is CASSLGRRYGYTF. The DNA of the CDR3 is TGTGCCAGCAGCTTGGGGAGGCGCTATGGCTACACCTTC.

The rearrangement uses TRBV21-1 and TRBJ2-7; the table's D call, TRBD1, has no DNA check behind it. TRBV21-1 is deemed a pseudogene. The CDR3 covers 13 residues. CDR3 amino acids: CASHTDRDHEQYF. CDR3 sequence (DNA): TGTGCCAGTCATACCGACAGGGACCACGAGCAGTACTTC.

CDR3 loop: CASSFWQGQYNEQFF. The CDR3 DNA reads TGTGCCAGCAGCTTTTGGCAGGGGCAGTACAATGAGCAGTTCTTC. The chain links TRBV7-2 to TRBJ2-1, with D tentatively TRBD1 (6 bases). The germline V and J ends were trimmed by 3 bases and 4 bases, with 13 bases remaining between them. The CDR3 consists of 15 residues. CDR1 and CDR2 from the germline V gene are SGHTA and FQGNSA.